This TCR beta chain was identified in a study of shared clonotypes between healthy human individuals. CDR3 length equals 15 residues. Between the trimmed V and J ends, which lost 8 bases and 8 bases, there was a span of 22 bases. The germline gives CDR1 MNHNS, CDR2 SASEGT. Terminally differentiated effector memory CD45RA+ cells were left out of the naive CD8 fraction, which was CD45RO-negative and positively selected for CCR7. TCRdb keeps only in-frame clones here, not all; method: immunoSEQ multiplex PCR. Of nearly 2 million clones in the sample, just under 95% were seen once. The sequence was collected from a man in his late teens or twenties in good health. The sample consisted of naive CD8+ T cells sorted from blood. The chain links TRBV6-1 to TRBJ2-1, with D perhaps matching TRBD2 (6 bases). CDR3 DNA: TGTGCCAGCGACGGTAGGCGGGACCTAGGGGATGAGCAGTTCTTC. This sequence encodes CASDGRRDLGDEQFF.